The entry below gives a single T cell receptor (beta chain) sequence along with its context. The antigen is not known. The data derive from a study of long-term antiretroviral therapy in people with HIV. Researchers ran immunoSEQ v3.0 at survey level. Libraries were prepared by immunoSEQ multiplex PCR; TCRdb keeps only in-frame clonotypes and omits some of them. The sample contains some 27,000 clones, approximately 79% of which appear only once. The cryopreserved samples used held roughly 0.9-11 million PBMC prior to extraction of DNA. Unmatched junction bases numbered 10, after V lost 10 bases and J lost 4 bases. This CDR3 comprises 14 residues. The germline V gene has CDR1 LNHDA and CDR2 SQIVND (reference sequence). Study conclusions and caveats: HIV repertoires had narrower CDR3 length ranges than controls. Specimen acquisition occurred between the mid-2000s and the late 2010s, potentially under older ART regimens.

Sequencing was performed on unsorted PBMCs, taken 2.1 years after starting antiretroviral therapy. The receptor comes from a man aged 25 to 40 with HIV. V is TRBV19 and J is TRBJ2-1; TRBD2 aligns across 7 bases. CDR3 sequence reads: CATLGEGLYNEQFF. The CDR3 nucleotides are TGTGCCACCTTGGGGGAGGGCCTTTACAATGAGCAGTTCTTC.